The present TCR beta chain was sequenced within a study of T cell responses to AZD1222 COVID-19 vaccine. The overall study: Second-dose intervals of approximately 4 or approximately 12 weeks were pooled.

Regarding the study as a whole: Close to half of spike-specific TCRs reportedly recognize unmutated variant regions. A rise in Spike-specific TCR breadth and depth followed two AZD1222 doses.

This CDR3 is built from 10 residues. Looked up from germline, CDR1 is GTSNPN and CDR2 is SVGIG (reference sequence). V lost 1 base and J lost 8, with 3 bases in between. The repertoire was sequenced with immunoSEQ multiplex PCR; TCRdb's copy has only in-frame clones and lacks some. The sample has about 100,000 clones; approximately 87% are singletons. Concerning this clone itself: The antigen is unknown.

This clonotype originated in an adult in good health. The material sequenced was peripheral blood, taken on day 0 of AZD1222 vaccination. The rearrangement links TRBV30 to TRBJ1-3; D unresolved. CDR3: CAWSGDTIYF. Written as DNA, the CDR3 is TGTGCCTGGAGTGGGGACACCATATATTTT.